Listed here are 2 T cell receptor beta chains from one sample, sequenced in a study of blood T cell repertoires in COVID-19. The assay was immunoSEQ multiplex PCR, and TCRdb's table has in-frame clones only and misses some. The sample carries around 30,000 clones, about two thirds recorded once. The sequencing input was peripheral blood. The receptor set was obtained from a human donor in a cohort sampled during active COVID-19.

As DNA, the CDR3 is TGTGCCAGCATGGAGCGGGGGGTTTCCTACGAGCAGTACTTC. This codes for CASMERGVSYEQYF. The V and J genes are TRBV2 and TRBJ2-7, with 9 bases lining up with TRBD2. Trimming took 7 bases from V and 1 from J; bases not matched to a gene: 5. There are 14 residues in the CDR3. CDR1 is SNHLY and CDR2 is FYNNEI in the germline V gene. The whole variable domain, remainder taken from reference TRBV2 and TRBJ2-7, is EPEVTQTPSHQVTQMGQEVILRCVPISNHLYFYWYRQILGQKVEFLVSFYNNEISEKSEIFDDQFSVERPDGSNFTLKIRSTKLEDSAMYFCASMERGVSYEQYFGPGTRLTVT.

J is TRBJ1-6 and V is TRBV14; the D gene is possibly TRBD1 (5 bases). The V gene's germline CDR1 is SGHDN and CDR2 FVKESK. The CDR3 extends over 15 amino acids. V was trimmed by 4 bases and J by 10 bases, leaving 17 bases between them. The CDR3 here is CASSPTGGVRSPLHF. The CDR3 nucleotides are TGTGCCAGCAGCCCGACCGGGGGGGTACGATCACCCCTCCACTTT.